This TCR beta chain was sequenced for a study of CD8 T cells in Susac syndrome. Study outcomes and limitations: The relatively small number of individuals in the TCR sequencing and HLA analysis was acknowledged by the study.

The CDR3 contains 10 residues. Germline CDR1 is SGHTA and CDR2 is FQGNSA. V lost 10 bases, J lost 9 bases, and 10 bases lay in between. Both CD4+ and CD8+ T cells were negatively isolated, and TEMRA cells underwent FACS enrichment. The RNA, about 0.45 to 1 ug, was put through reverse transcription using random hexamers. The TCR beta CDR3 was amplified by immunoSEQ multiplex PCR across 54 Vbeta, 13 Jbeta. One entry per CDR3 protein, called by TCRdb with MiXCR from the immunoSEQ multiplex PCR reads. This table holds some 300,000 distinct CDR3 sequences, 85% found once. Regarding this clonotype: As yet, its antigen is unknown.

The specimen was CD8+ T cells from PBMCs. The chain is built from TRBV7-2 and TRBJ2-1; possibly TRBD1 or TRBD2 for D (6 bases each). The TCR sequence derives from a human donor with multiple sclerosis. CDR3 DNA sequence: TGTGCCACGGGGGCGGGTGAGCAGTTCTTC. This encodes CATGAGEQFF. The entire variable domain, with the rest obtained from reference TRBV7-2 and TRBJ2-1, is as follows: GAGVSQSPSNKVTEKGKDVELRCDPISGHTALYWYRQSLGQGLEFLIYFQGNSAPDKSGLPSDRFSAERTGGSVSTLTIQRTQQEDSAVYLCATGAGEQFFGPGTRLTVL.